The 6 T cell receptor beta chains presented below share a single source sample, sequenced in a study of blood T cell repertoires in COVID-19. The repertoire was sequenced with immunoSEQ multiplex PCR; TCRdb's copy has only in-frame clones and lacks some. The sample consists of about 160,000 clones, about four fifths of them appearing once. The sequencing input was PBMCs or T cells enriched from blood (not recorded which). These receptors all stem from an older woman who had recovered from COVID-19.

The V and J genes are TRBV5-1 and TRBJ1-6, with 7 bases matching TRBD1. Germline trimming cut 0 bases from V and 9 bases from J; bases unmatched to any gene: 12. The CDR3 contains 17 residues. Germline CDR1 is SGHRS and CDR2 is YFSETQ. CDR3 in amino acids: CASSLGPRQGPGSPLHF. For the CDR3, the DNA is TGCGCCAGCAGCTTGGGACCGAGACAGGGCCCAGGTTCACCCCTCCACTTT. Drawing the rest from reference TRBV5-1 and TRBJ1-6, the complete variable domain is KAGVTQTPRYLIKTRGQQVTLSCSPISGHRSVSWYQQTPGQGLQFLFEYFSETQRNKGNFPGRFSGRQFSNSRSEMNVSTLELGDSALYLCASSLGPRQGPGSPLHFGNGTRLTVT.

V and J are TRBV20-1 and TRBJ2-7; a possible D gene is TRBD2 (5 bases). Germline CDR1 and CDR2: DFQATT and SNEGSKA (reference sequence). With 3 bases removed from V and 1 base from J, the gap between germline ends came to 16 bases. The CDR3 is 15 amino acids. CDR3 sequence (DNA): TGCAGTGCTAGTTTTGAGGGTACCGTATCCTACGAGCAGTACTTC. This translates into CSASFEGTVSYEQYF.

The chain couples TRBV6-5 to TRBJ2-7; weak D call: TRBD1 (5 bases). With 0 bases removed from V and 6 bases from J, the gap between germline ends came to 12 bases. The CDR3 is 14 amino acids. Germline V gene lookup returns CDR1 MNHEY and CDR2 SVGAGI. In nucleotides, the CDR3 is TGTGCCAGCAGTTACTCGCAGGGATACAGCGAGCAGTACTTC. As protein: CASSYSQGYSEQYF.

V usage is TRBV13 and J usage is TRBJ2-6, with 10 bases identical to TRBD2. The J segment lost 4 bases and the V segment lost 0 bases, leaving 9 bases of the junction unmatched. Germline assignment: CDR1 PRHDT and CDR2 FYEKMQ (reference sequence). This CDR3 is 19 amino acids long. CDR3 protein: CASSLGPGLASPGANVLTF. CDR3 DNA sequence: TGTGCCAGCAGCTTAGGCCCGGGACTAGCGTCCCCCGGGGCCAACGTCCTGACTTTC. The whole variable domain, filled in from reference TRBV13 and TRBJ2-6, reads AAGVIQSPRHLIKEKRETATLKCYPIPRHDTVYWYQQGPGQDPQFLISFYEKMQSDKGSIPDRFSAQQFSDYHSELNMSSLELGDSALYFCASSLGPGLASPGANVLTFGAGSRLTVL.

This clone was found a few times. The chain links TRBV14 to TRBJ2-3; D uncertain. Looked up from germline, CDR1 is SGHDN and CDR2 is FVKESK. The V and J ends lost 0 bases and 7 bases respectively, with 5 bases between them. This CDR3 is 12 amino acids long. The CDR3 DNA is TGTGCCAGCAGCCAAGATAAATATACGCAGTATTTT. Translated: CASSQDKYTQYF. The complete variable domain, with remaining parts taken from reference TRBV14 and TRBJ2-3, reads EAGVTQFPSHSVIEKGQTVTLRCDPISGHDNLYWYRRVMGKEIKFLLHFVKESKQDESGMPNNRFLAERTGGTYSTLKVQPAELEDSGVYFCASSQDKYTQYFGPGTRLTVL.

This rearrangement joins TRBV6-4 to TRBJ2-1, with TRBD2 identical over 8 bases. There are 16 residues in the CDR3. The V and J ends lost 3 bases and 4 bases, in that order; junction bases with no gene match: 8. Germline V lookup: CDR1 MRHNA, CDR2 SNTAGT. CDR3 bases: TGTGCCAGCAGTGATACCGAGCGGGGGTCGTACAATGAGCAGTTCTTC. This encodes CASSDTERGSYNEQFF.